Described below is a single TCR beta chain sequence and its context. This clonotype was counted ten times or more. Its binding antigen is unknown. No much larger clonotype is one base removed from it; base qualities were not supplied. This entry is derived from a study of identical twins listed by TCRdb under 2016. For the study in its entirety: TCR alpha and beta repertoires from monozygotic twins, unrelated adults of various ages and cord blood were deep-sequenced to test whether fetal clonotypes persist. To rule out contamination, the twin experiments were replicated at different times with different library preparation protocols.

The library was produced with 5' RACE. Instrument on record: Illumina HiSeq 2000. A universal primer binding site was introduced by template switching, and a unique molecular identifier was present in the final cDNA, enabling accurate counting of TCR cDNA molecules. First-strand cDNA for TCR alpha and beta chains was synthesized from specific primers in the conserved constant-segment region. To control for contamination, each cDNA library was double barcoded with a SMART-Mk sample barcode plus Illumina barcodes. Two successive PCR steps introduced TruSeq adapter sequences along with Illumina sample barcodes. The TCR alpha and beta cDNA libraries were sequenced on the Illumina HiSeq platform using custom primers. On the authors' methods: MiGEC was used to process raw reads and extract unique molecular identifiers, and MiXCR was used to find CDR3 positions. Recombination models were inferred per individual with the repgenHMM and IGoR tools using an EM algorithm. Shared clonotype analysis was performed with the tcR package in R, normalizing sharing by the product of cloneset sizes. To study raw recombination without the effects of thymic and clonal selection, out-of-frame nonproductive sequences were analyzed. TCRdb itself trimmed the public reads at Q25 with fastp, ran MiXCR and retained productive beta chains. Under each unique CDR3 protein, matching rows form one entry showing the most common genes and DNA. These V and J calls derive from TCRdb rather than the authors' analysis. A total of more than 650,000 distinct CDR3 sequences appear in this sample, 5.5% to 7.5% of them only once. The ten largest make up around 1.9% of the sample.

The full study reports these points: Excess twin sharing in beta out-of-frame sequences was weaker because fewer shared sequences lowered the signal-to-noise ratio. Out-of-frame TCR alpha sequences shared between twins showed an excess of low generation-probability sequences compared with coincidental sharing between unrelated individuals. Zero-insertion analyses could be partly confounded by invariant T cells such as MAIT and iNKT, although diverse VJ usage argued against such confounding for most clonotypes. Fewer insertions were carried by abundant cord blood beta clonotypes; a weaker similar trend was observed in young adult naive repertoires, while no such trend was observed in memory repertoires. Conclusions relied on cross-sectional statistical analysis, since the same donors could not be followed over many years. Recombination models systematically underestimated out-of-frame TCR alpha sharing in monozygotic twins but agreed with sharing between unrelated individuals.

All donors were healthy Caucasians. The study also sequenced three unrelated non-twin adults: a male aged 18 to 30, a male aged 50 to 60 and a female aged 50 to 60. Miltenyi CD45RO+ enrichment and human naive T-cell isolation kits were used to isolate memory (CD45RO+) and naive T cells from PBMC. Here V drops 7 bases and J drops 0 bases, and the junction holds 13 bases not matched to any gene. From the cysteine through the phenylalanine, the CDR3 covers 19 amino acids. The read is trimmed to its CDR3 DNA, 57 bases read in frame from base 1. The TCR was taken from a man aged 18 to 30 in good health. The V and J genes are TRBV12-3 or TRBV12-4 and TRBJ2-5, with TRBD2 matching 14 junction bases. Sequences were obtained from naive T cells sorted from blood. The cell subset or site label, read with the paper, signifies: cells isolated with a human naive T-cell isolation kit. The nucleotide sequence reads as follows: TGTGCCAGCATCGTAAACCCGGGACTAGCGGGAGAACACCAAGAGACCCAGTACTTC. Translated, this is CASIVNPGLAGEHQETQYF.